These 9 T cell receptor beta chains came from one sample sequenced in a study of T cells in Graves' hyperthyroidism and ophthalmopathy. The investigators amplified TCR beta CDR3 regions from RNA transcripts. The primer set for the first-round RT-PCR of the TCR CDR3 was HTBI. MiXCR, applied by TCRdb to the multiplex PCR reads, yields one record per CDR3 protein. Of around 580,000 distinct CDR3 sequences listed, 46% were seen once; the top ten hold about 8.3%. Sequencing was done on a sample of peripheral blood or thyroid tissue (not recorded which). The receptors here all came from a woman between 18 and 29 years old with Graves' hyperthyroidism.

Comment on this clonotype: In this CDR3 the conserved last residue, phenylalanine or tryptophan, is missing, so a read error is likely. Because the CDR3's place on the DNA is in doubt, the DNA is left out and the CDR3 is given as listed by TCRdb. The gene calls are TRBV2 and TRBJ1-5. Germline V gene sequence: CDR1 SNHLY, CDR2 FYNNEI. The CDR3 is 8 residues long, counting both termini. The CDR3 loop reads CASRAGLA.

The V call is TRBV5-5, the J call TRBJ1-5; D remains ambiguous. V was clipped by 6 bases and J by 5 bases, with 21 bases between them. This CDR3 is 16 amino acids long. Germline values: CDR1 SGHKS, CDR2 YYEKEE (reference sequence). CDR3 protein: CASTTVSSSADQPQHF. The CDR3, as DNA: TGTGCCAGCACCACGGTGAGCTCCTCCGCGGATCAGCCCCAGCATTTT.

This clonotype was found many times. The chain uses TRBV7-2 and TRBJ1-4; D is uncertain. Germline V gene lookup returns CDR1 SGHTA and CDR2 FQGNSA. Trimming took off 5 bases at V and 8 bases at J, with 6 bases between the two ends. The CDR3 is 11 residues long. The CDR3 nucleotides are TGTGCCAGCAGCCAAGGAGAAAAACTGTTTTTT. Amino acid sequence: CASSQGEKLFF.

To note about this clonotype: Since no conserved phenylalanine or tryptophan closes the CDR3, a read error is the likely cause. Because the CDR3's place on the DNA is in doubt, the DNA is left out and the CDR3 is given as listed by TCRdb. CDR3 region: CASSEDLWDGHRGAVT. This sequence joins TRBV2 and TRBJ2-2; the DNA was not used to check the table's D call, TRBD2. The CDR3 region is 16 residues in length, termini included. CDR1 SNHLY and CDR2 FYNNEI come from the germline V gene.

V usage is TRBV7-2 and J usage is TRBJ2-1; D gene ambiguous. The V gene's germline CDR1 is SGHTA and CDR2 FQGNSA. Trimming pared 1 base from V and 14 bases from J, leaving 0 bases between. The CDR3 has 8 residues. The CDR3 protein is CASSLEFF. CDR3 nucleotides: TGTGCCAGCAGCTTAGAGTTCTTC.

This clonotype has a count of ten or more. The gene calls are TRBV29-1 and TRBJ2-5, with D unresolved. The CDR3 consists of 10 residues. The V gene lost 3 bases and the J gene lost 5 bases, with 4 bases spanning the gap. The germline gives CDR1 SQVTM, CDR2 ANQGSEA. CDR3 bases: TGCAGCGTTGATTTTGAGACCCAGTACTTC. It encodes CSVDFETQYF.

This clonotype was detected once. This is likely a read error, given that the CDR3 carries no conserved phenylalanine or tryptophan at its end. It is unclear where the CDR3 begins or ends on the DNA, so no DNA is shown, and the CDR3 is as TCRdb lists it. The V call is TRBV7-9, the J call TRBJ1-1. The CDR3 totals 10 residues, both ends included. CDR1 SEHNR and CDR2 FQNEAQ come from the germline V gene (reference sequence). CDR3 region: CASSLATRNY.

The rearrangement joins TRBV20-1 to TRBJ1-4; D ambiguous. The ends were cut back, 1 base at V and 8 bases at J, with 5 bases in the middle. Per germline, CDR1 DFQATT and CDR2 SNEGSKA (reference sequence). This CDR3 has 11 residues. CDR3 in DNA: TGCAGTGCTAGAGTGAGGGAAAAACTGTTTTTT. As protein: CSARVREKLFF.

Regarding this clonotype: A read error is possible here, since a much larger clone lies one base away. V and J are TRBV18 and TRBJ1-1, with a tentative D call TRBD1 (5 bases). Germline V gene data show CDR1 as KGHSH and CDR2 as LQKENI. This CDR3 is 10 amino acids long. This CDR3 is CTSRGSEAFF. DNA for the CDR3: TGTACCAGCCGGGGGTCTGAAGCTTTCTTT.